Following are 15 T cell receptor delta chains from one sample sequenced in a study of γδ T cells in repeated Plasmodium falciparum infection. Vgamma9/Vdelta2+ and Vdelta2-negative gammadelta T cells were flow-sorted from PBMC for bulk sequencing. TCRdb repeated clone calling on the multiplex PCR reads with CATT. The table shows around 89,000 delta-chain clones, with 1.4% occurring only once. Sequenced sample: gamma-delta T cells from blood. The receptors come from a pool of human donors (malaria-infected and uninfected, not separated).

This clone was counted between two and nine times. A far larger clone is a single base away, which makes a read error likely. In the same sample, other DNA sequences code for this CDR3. The CDR3 sequence: CACDTVSGATTGGRYTDKLIF. DNA for the CDR3: TGCGCCTGTGACACCGTTAGCGGGGCTACTACTGGGGGTCGGTACACCGATAAACTCATCTTT. The chain joins TRDV2 to TRDJ1; 8 nucleotides align to TRDD3. The J gene was missing in TCRdb and was found by matching the end of the DNA to germline. The CDR3 sequence is 21 residues long. Germline V gives CDR1 GEAIGNYY, CDR2 EKD.

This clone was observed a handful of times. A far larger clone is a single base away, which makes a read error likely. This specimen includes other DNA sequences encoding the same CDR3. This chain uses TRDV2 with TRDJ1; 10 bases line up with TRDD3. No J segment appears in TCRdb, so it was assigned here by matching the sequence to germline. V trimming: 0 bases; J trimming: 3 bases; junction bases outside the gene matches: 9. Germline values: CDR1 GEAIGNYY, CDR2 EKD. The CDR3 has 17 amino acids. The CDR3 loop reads CACDTVGGYADPDKLIF. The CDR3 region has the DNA TGTGCCTGTGACACCGTAGGGGGATACGCAGATCCCGATAAACTCATCTTT.

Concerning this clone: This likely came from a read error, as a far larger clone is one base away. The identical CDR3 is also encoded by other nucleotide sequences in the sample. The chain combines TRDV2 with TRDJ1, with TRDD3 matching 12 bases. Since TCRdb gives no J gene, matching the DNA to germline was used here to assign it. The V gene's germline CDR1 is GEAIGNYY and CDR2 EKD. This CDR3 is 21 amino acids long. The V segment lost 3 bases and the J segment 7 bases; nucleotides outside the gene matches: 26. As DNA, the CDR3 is TGTGCCTGTGACGACGCATTCTACACTGGGGGATACAGCCCCTCGTCTCCTAAACTCATCTTT. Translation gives CACDDAFYTGGYSPSSPKLIF.

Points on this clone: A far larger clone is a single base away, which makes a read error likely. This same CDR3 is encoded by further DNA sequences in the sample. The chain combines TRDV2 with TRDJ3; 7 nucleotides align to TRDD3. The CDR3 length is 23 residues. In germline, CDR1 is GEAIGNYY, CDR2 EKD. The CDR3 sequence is CACDTGRVPVLGTHSWDTRQMFF. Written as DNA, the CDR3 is TGTGCCTGCGACACCGGACGCGTTCCCGTACTGGGGACCCACTCCTGGGACACCCGACAGATGTTTTTC.

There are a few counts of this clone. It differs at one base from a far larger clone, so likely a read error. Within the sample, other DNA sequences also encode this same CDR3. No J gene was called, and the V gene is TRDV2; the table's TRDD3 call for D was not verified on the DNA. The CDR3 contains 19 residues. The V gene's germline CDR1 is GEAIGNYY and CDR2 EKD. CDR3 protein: CACDPRLGDTRPRGDKLIF. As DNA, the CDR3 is TGTGCCTGTGACCCGCGGCTGGGGGATACGCGACCTCGGGGGGATAAGCTCATCTTT.

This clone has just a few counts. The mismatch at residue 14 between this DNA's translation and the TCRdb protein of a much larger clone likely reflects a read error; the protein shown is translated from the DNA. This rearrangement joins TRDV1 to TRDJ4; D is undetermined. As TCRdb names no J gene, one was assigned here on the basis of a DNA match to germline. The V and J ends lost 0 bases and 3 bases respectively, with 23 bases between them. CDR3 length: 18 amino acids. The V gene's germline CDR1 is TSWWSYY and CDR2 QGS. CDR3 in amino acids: CALGELFRVAPPAGPLIF. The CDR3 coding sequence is TGTGCTCTTGGGGAACTATTCCGAGTAGCACCTCCGGCCGGACCCCTGATCTTT.

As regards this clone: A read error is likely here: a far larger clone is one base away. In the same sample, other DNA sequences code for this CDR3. The CDR3 DNA sequence: TGTGCGCTTGGGGGAGCCTACTTCCTGAGGGCAGAATACACCGATAAACTCATCTTT. Amino acids: CALGGAYFLRAEYTDKLIF. The rearrangement joins TRDV1 to TRDJ1; a weak D match, TRDD3 (7 bases). This CDR3 is built from 19 residues. CDR1 TSWWSYY and CDR2 QGS come from the germline V gene.

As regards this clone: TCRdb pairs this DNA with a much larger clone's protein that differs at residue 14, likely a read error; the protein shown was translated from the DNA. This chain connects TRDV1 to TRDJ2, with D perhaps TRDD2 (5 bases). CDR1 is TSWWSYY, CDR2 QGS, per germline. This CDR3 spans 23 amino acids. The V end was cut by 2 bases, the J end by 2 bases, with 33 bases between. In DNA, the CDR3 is TGTGCTCTTGGGGAAAGGTACTTAGGCTTTCGCCTTCGGATGCGATCCTTGACAGCACAACTCTTCTTT. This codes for CALGERYLGFRLRMRSLTAQLFF.

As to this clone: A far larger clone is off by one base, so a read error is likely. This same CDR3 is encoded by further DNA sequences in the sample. The CDR3 nucleotides are TGTGCTCTTGGGGCCCGGCTGGTCGGGGGATATGCAGAGGCCGATAAACTCATCTTT. Its protein is CALGARLVGGYAEADKLIF. V is TRDV1 and J is TRDJ1; the match to TRDD3 covers 8 bases. The J gene was not available in TCRdb and was assigned here by matching the DNA to germline segments. The CDR3 is made up of 19 amino acids. Looked up from germline, CDR1 is TSWWSYY and CDR2 is QGS. Trimming cost V 4 bases and J 3 bases; bases outside gene matches: 19.

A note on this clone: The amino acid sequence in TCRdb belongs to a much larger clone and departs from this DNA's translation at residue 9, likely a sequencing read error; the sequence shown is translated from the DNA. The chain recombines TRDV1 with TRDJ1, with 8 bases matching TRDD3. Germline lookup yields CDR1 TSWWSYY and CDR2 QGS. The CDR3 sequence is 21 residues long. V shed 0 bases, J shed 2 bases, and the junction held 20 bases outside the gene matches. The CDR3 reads CALGELKSCLKYWGDTDKLIF. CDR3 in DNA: TGTGCTCTTGGGGAACTGAAGAGCTGCCTAAAGTACTGGGGGGATACCGATAAACTCATCTTT.

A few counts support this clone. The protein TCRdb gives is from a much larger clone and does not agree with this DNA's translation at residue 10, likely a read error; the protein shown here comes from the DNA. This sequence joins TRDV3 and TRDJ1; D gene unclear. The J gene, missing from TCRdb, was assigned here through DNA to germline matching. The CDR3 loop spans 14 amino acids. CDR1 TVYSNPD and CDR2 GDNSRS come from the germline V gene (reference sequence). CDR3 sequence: CAYGRETHTNKLIF. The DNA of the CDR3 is TGTGCCTATGGTAGGGAGACTCACACCAATAAACTCATCTTT.

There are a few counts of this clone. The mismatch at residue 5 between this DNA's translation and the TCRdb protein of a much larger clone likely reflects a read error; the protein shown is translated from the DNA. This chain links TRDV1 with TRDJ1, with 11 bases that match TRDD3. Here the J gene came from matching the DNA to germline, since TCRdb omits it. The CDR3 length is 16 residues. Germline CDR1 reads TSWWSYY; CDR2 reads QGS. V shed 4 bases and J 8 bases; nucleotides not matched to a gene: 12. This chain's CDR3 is CALGGLSFWGIQKLIF. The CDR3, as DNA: TGTGCTCTTGGGGGACTCTCCTTCTGGGGGATACAAAAACTCATCTTT.

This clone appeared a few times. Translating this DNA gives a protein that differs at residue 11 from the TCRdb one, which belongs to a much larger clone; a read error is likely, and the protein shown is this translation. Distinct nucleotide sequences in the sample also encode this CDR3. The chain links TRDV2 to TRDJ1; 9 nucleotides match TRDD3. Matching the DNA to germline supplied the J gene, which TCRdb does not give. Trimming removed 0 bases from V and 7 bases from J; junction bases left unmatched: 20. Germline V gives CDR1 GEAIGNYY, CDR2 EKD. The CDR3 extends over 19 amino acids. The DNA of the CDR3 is TGTGCCTGTGACACCGTAGTCCCGACGTATGGCGGGGATACGACTAAACTCATCTTT. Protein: CACDTVVPTYGGDTTKLIF.

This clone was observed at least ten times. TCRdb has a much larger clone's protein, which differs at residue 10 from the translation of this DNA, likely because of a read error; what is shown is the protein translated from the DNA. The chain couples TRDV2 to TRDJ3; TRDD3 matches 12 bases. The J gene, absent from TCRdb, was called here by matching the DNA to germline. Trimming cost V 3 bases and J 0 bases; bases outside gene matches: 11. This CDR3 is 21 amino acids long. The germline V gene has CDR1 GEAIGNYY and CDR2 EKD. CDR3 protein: CACDPFWGIRPSSWDTRQMFF. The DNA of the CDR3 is TGTGCCTGTGACCCCTTCTGGGGGATACGCCCAAGCTCCTGGGACACCCGACAGATGTTTTTC.

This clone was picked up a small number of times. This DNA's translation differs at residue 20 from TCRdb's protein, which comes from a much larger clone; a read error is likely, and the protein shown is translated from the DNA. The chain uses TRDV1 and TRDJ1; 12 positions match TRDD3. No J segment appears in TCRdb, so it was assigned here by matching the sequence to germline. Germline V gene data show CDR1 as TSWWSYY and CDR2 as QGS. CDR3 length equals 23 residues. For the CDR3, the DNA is TGTGCTCTTGGGTCTTCTTCCTACATAGGGTTGGGGGCTGGGGGATACGTCCGCGATAGACTCATCTTT. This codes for CALGSSSYIGLGAGGYVRDRLIF.